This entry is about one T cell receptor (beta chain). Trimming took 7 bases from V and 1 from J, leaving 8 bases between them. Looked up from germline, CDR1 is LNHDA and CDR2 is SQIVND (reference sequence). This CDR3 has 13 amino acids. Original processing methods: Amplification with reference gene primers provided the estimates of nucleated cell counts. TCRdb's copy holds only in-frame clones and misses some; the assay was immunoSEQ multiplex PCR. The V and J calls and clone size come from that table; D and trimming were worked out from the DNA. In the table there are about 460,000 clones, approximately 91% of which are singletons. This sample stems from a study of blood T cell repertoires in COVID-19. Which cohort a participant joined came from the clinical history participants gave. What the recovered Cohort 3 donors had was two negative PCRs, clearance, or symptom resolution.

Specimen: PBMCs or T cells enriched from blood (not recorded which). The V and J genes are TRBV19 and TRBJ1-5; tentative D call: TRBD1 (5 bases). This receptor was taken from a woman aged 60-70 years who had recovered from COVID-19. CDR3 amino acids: CASIQGSNQPQHF. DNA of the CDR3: TGTGCCAGTATCCAGGGAAGCAATCAGCCCCAGCATTTT. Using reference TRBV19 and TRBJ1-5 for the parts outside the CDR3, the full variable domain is DGGITQSPKYLFRKEGQNVTLSCEQNLNHDAMYWYRQDPGQGLRLIYYSQIVNDFQKGDIAEGYSVSREKKESFPLTVTSAQKNPTAFYLCASIQGSNQPQHFGDGTRLSIL.